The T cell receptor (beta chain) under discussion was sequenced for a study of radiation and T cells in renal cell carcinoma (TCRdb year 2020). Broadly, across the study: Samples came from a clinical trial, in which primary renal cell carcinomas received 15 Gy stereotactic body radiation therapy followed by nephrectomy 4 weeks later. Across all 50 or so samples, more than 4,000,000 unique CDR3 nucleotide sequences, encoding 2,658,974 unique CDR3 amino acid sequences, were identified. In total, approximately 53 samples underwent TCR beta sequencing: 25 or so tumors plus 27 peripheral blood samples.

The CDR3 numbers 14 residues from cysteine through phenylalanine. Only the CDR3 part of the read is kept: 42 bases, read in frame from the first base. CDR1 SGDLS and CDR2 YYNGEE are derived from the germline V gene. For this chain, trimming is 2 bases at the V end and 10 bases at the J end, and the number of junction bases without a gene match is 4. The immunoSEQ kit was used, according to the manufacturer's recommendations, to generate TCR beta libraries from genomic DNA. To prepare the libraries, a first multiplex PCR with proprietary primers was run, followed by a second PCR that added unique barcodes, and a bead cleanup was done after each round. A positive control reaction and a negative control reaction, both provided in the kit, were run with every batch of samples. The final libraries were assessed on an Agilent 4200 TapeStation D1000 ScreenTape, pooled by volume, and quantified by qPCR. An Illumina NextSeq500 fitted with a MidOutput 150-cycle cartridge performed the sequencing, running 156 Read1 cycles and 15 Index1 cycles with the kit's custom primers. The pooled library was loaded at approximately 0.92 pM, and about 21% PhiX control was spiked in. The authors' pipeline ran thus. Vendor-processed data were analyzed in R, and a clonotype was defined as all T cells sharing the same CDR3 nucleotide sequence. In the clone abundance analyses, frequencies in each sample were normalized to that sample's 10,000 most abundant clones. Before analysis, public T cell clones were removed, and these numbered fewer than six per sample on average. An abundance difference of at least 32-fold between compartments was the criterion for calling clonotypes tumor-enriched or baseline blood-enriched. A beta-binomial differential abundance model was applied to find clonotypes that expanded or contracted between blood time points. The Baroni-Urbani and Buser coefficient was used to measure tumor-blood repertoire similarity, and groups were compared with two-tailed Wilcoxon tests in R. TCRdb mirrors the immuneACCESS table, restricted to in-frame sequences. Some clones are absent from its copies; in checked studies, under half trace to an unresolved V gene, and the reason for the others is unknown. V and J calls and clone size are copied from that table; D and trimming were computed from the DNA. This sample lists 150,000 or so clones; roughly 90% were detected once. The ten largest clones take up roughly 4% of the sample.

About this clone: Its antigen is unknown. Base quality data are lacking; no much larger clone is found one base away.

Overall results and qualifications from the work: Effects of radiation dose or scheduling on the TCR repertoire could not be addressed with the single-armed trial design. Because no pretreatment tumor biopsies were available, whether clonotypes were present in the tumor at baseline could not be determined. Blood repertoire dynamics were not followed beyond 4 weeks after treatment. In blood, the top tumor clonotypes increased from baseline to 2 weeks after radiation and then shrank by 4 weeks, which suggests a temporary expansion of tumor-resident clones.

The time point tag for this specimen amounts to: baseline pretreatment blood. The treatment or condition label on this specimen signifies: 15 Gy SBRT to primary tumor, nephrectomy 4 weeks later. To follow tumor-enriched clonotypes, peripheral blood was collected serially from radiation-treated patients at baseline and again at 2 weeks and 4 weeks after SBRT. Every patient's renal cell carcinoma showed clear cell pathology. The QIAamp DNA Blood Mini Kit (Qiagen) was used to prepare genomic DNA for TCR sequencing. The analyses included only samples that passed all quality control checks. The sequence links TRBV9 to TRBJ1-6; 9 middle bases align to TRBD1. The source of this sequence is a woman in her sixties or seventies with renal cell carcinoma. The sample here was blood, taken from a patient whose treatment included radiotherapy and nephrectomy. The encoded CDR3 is CASSVGQGMSPLHF. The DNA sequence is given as TGTGCCAGCAGCGTGGGACAGGGAATGTCACCCCTCCACTTT.